The clone carrying this T cell receptor beta chain was counted between two and nine times. Its antigen is unidentified. Sequenced material consisted of expressed TCRB transcripts (all of the isolated RNA was reverse transcribed). Naive, central memory and regulatory T cell samples came to a mean of around 3.3 million reads. The data were produced by immunoSEQ multiplex PCR, yet TCRdb's version contains in-frame clones alone and is incomplete. The sample includes approximately 250,000 clones, about a tenth of them seen just once. The sample belongs to a study of beta chain features in type 1 diabetes. Study results and limitations: When Type 1 diabetes patients were examined, their TCRB CDR3s proved moderately but significantly shorter in all four CD4+ subsets. When VDJ junctions were examined, type 1 diabetes patients showed fewer insertions and more deletions.

CDR1 is SQVTM, CDR2 ANQGSEA, per germline. Trimming removed 4 bases from V and 6 bases from J; junction bases left unmatched: 7. This CDR3 contains 13 residues. This rearrangement joins TRBV29-1 to TRBJ1-2; 8 nucleotides line up with TRBD1. The clonotype comes from a man aged 25-40 years with type 1 diabetes. Sequencing used naive CD4+ T cells from blood. For the CDR3, the DNA is TGCAGCGTTGGTTCAGGGGGCGCGAATGGCTACACCTTC. Amino acid sequence: CSVGSGGANGYTF.